Listed below are T cell receptor beta chains from one sample, sequenced in a study of blood T cell repertoires in COVID-19. Clones were read by immunoSEQ multiplex PCR, and TCRdb kept only the in-frame ones, dropping some. This table holds some 200,000 clones, roughly 82% found once. The sequenced sample consisted of peripheral blood. The receptor source for this set is a woman aged 40 to 50 who had recovered from COVID-19. Each CDR3 is given with its conserved first and last residue. D genes are given only for firm matches. Not all rows give a size; the values are once, few, many and, for expanded clones, a class.

cdr3_aa | cdr3_nt | v_call | d_call | clone_size | j_call
CASSIRGNTEAFF | TGTGCCAGTAGTATCAGGGGGAACACTGAAGCTTTCTTT | TRBV19 | NA | NA | TRBJ1-1
CASNRHDIQNYGYTF | TGTGCCAGCAACAGGCACGACATACAAAACTATGGCTACACCTTC | TRBV6-5 | NA | NA | TRBJ1-2
CASSQQVADTQYF | TGTGCCAGCAGCCAACAGGTAGCAGATACGCAGTATTTT | TRBV14 | NA | NA | TRBJ2-3
CASSLGRAGGNTIYF | TGTGCCAGCAGTCTCGGGAGAGCGGGAGGAAACACCATATATTTT | TRBV2 | NA | NA | TRBJ1-3
CSGGTGEYEQYF | TGCAGCGGCGGGACAGGGGAATACGAGCAGTACTTC | TRBV29-1 | TRBD1 | NA | TRBJ2-7
CASRPGGDLGTEAFF | TGTGCCAGCAGACCGGGAGGGGATTTGGGCACTGAAGCTTTCTTT | TRBV6-5 | NA | NA | TRBJ1-1
CAWSTTTEYGYTF | TGTGCCTGGAGTACCACCACAGAGTATGGCTACACCTTC | TRBV30 | NA | NA | TRBJ1-2
CASSIWQRGWTEAFF | TGTGCCAGTAGTATATGGCAAAGGGGTTGGACTGAAGCTTTCTTT | TRBV19 | NA | NA | TRBJ1-1
CASSLGGLASGSYEQYF | TGCGCCAGCAGCTTGGGGGGACTAGCTTCTGGCTCCTACGAGCAGTACTTC | TRBV5-1 | TRBD2 | NA | TRBJ2-7
CASSQAGQGNEKLFF | TGTGCCAGCAGCCAAGCAGGACAGGGAAATGAAAAACTGTTTTTT | TRBV4-2 | TRBD1 | NA | TRBJ1-4
CASSLPIPGASGNTIYF | TGTGCCAGTAGTCTACCAATCCCGGGAGCGTCTGGAAACACCATATATTTT | TRBV19 | NA | few | TRBJ1-3
CASSLDTNYGYTF | TGTGCCAGCAGCTTAGACACCAACTATGGCTACACCTTC | TRBV7-9 | NA | NA | TRBJ1-2
CASSSTGGNYGYTF | TGTGCCAGCAGTTCGACAGGGGGCAACTATGGCTACACCTTC | TRBV6-2/TRBV6-3 | TRBD1 | NA | TRBJ1-2
CASRTGQGYEQYF | TGTGCCAGCAGGACGGGACAGGGCTACGAGCAGTACTTC | TRBV2 | TRBD1 | NA | TRBJ2-7
CASSFLTGTGDYNEQFF | TGTGCCAGCAGTTTTTTAACAGGGACAGGGGATTACAATGAGCAGTTCTTC | TRBV27 | TRBD1 | once | TRBJ2-1
CASSLKGVGVSPGANVLTF | TGTGCCAGTAGTTTAAAAGGGGTTGGGGTGTCCCCTGGGGCCAACGTCCTGACTTTC | TRBV19 | NA | NA | TRBJ2-6
CASSSLWDSTNEKLFF | TGTGCCAGCAGCTCCCTATGGGACAGTACTAATGAAAAACTGTTTTTT | TRBV7-9 | TRBD1 | NA | TRBJ1-4
CASSQTAGTGRTDTQYF | TGCGCCAGCAGCCAAACCGCCGGGACTGGCCGCACAGATACGCAGTATTTT | TRBV4-3 | NA | NA | TRBJ2-3
CASGLSTGNVYGYTF | TGTGCTAGTGGTTTGTCGACAGGGAACGTCTATGGCTACACCTTC | TRBV12-5 | TRBD1 | NA | TRBJ1-2
CSVEPSGGTSGETQYF | TGCAGCGTTGAACCCTCTGGGGGGACCTCCGGAGAGACCCAGTACTTC | TRBV29-1 | NA | NA | TRBJ2-5
CSVGDQINQPQHF | TGCAGCGTTGGAGATCAGATCAATCAGCCCCAGCATTTT | TRBV29-1 | NA | NA | TRBJ1-5
CASAGTSGDTQYF | TGTGCCAGCGCGGGGACTAGCGGGGATACGCAGTATTTT | TRBV2 | TRBD2 | NA | TRBJ2-3
CASSRTGRTEAFF | TGTGCCAGCAGCCGGACAGGGAGGACTGAAGCTTTCTTT | TRBV7-8 | TRBD1 | NA | TRBJ1-1
CASSQGQDLTYEQYF | TGTGCCAGCTCCCAAGGACAGGACCTAACCTACGAGCAGTACTTC | TRBV18 | TRBD1 | NA | TRBJ2-7
CASAGGSPYEQYF | TGTGCCAGTGCGGGGGGATCACCCTACGAGCAGTACTTC | TRBV2 | TRBD2 | NA | TRBJ2-7
CASSWENRGVDGYTF | TGTGCCAGCAGCTGGGAAAACAGGGGGGTGGATGGCTACACCTTC | TRBV5-4 | TRBD1 | NA | TRBJ1-2
CASSPGLVTDTQYF | TGCGCCAGCAGCCCAGGGCTTGTGACAGATACGCAGTATTTT | TRBV5-1 | NA | NA | TRBJ2-3
CASSLGGVWSGELFF | TGTGCCAGCAGCTTGGGGGGAGTTTGGTCCGGGGAGCTGTTTTTT | TRBV11-2 | NA | NA | TRBJ2-2
CASSQDEPGTGYSGANVLTF | TGCGCCAGCAGCCAGGACGAACCCGGGACAGGTTACTCTGGGGCCAACGTCCTGACTTTC | TRBV4-3 | TRBD1 | NA | TRBJ2-6
CASSPKPGQANYGYTF | TGTGCCAGCAGCCCAAAACCAGGGCAAGCTAACTATGGCTACACCTTC | TRBV7-9 | NA | NA | TRBJ1-2
CASSSRGDQPQHF | TGCGCCAGCAGCTCACGGGGGGACCAGCCCCAGCATTTT | TRBV5-1 | NA | NA | TRBJ1-5
CASSLAGQGYSPLHF | TGTGCCAGCAGCTTAGCGGGACAGGGGTATTCACCCCTCCACTTT | TRBV7-8 | TRBD1 | NA | TRBJ1-6
CASSFSHTDTQYF | TGTGCCAGCAGCTTCTCACACACAGATACGCAGTATTTT | TRBV7-2 | NA | once | TRBJ2-3
CASSSGTGRKTQYF | TGTGCCAGCAGCTCCGGGACAGGGAGGAAGACCCAGTACTTC | TRBV5-6 | TRBD1 | NA | TRBJ2-5
CASSLIGGPSTDTQYF | TGTGCCAGCAGCTTAATAGGAGGCCCTAGCACAGATACGCAGTATTTT | TRBV7-2 | NA | NA | TRBJ2-3
CASSGTGHNGYTF | TGTGCCAGCAGCGGGACAGGACATAATGGCTACACCTTC | TRBV11-3 | TRBD1 | NA | TRBJ1-2
CASMSGLSSGNTIYF | TGTGCCAGCATGTCGGGACTGAGCTCTGGAAACACCATATATTTT | TRBV6-5 | NA | many | TRBJ1-3
CASSVVITSGEQFF | TGTGCCAGCAGCGTAGTTATAACTAGCGGTGAGCAGTTCTTC | TRBV9 | TRBD2 | once | TRBJ2-1
CASSRDGGASSNEQFF | TGTGCCAGCAGCAGAGACGGGGGGGCCTCGTCAAATGAGCAGTTCTTC | TRBV7-9 | TRBD2 | NA | TRBJ2-1
CASSIIGITGTVIDEQFF | TGTGCCAGCAGTATAATCGGAATAACCGGGACAGTAATCGATGAGCAGTTCTTC | TRBV28 | TRBD1 | NA | TRBJ2-1
CAWSAGGRNEQFF | TGTGCCTGGAGTGCAGGGGGCCGCAATGAGCAGTTCTTC | TRBV30 | TRBD1 | NA | TRBJ2-1
CASSQGISGNTIYF | TGTGCCAGCAGCCAGGGGATCTCTGGAAACACCATATATTTT | TRBV6-5 | NA | NA | TRBJ1-3
CASRAGENYGYTF | TGCGCCAGCAGAGCGGGGGAGAACTATGGCTACACCTTC | TRBV5-1 | NA | few | TRBJ1-2
CARSGRTGGGNQPQHF | TGTGCCAGAAGCGGAAGGACAGGGGGAGGGAATCAGCCCCAGCATTTT | TRBV5-3 | TRBD1 | NA | TRBJ1-5
CASSLGGQGNTGELFF | TGCGCCAGCAGCTTGGGGGGACAGGGCAACACCGGGGAGCTGTTTTTT | TRBV5-1 | TRBD1 | medium-sized | TRBJ2-2
CASSSQTGGIYEQYF | TGCGCCAGCAGCTCCCAGACAGGGGGCATCTACGAGCAGTACTTC | TRBV5-1 | TRBD1 | NA | TRBJ2-7
CASSLDTATNEKLFF | TGTGCCAGCAGTTTAGACACAGCAACTAATGAAAAACTGTTTTTT | TRBV6-5 | NA | NA | TRBJ1-4
CASSRTGSYYGYTF | TGTGCCAGCAGTCGGACAGGGTCTTACTATGGCTACACCTTC | TRBV27 | TRBD1 | NA | TRBJ1-2
CASSQLVQGQGSPLHF | TGTGCCAGCAGCCAACTCGTACAGGGCCAAGGTTCACCCCTCCACTTT | TRBV3-1/TRBV3-2 | NA | NA | TRBJ1-6
CASSPTGETQYF | TGTGCCAGCTCACCAACGGGGGAGACCCAGTACTTC | TRBV18 | NA | NA | TRBJ2-5
CASSPVSGGAHEQYF | TGTGCCAGCTCACCAGTTAGCGGGGGGGCCCACGAGCAGTACTTC | TRBV18 | TRBD2 | NA | TRBJ2-7
CASSRQGIYGYTF | TGTGCCAGCAGCAGACAGGGTATCTATGGCTACACCTTC | TRBV6-5 | TRBD1 | NA | TRBJ1-2
CASSVVSGGAGYTF | TGTGCCAGCAGCGTAGTCTCAGGGGGCGCGGGCTACACCTTC | TRBV9 | TRBD1 | NA | TRBJ1-2
CASSEYTGTAREAFF | TGTGCCAGCAGCGAATACACCGGGACAGCTCGAGAAGCTTTCTTT | TRBV5-6 | TRBD1 | NA | TRBJ1-1
CASSPEGLDSYEQYF | TGTGCCAGCTCACCAGAAGGACTAGACTCCTACGAGCAGTACTTC | TRBV18 | TRBD2 | once | TRBJ2-7
CASSPILGRGDSPLHF | TGTGCCAGCAGCCCCATTTTGGGGAGAGGAGATTCACCCCTCCACTTT | TRBV3-1/TRBV3-2 | NA | NA | TRBJ1-6
CASSLIGHQGGEKLFF | TGTGCCAGCAGCTTAATCGGACACCAGGGAGGAGAAAAACTGTTTTTT | TRBV7-9 | NA | few | TRBJ1-4
CASSYSGTGADGYTF | TGTGCCAGCAGTTACTCAGGGACAGGGGCGGATGGCTACACCTTC | TRBV6-5 | TRBD1 | few | TRBJ1-2
CASSQDNWGGIGDTQYF | TGTGCCAGCAGCCAAGATAATTGGGGCGGGATCGGAGATACGCAGTATTTT | TRBV3-1/TRBV3-2 | NA | once | TRBJ2-3
CASSISRGPYEQYF | TGTGCCAGTAGTATATCCAGGGGGCCCTACGAGCAGTACTTC | TRBV19 | TRBD1 | NA | TRBJ2-7